One sample yielded the 2 T cell receptor beta chains listed below, sequenced in a study of molecular identifiers for immune sequencing clone quantification. TCRdb reanalysed the PCR reads using MiXCR and keeps one entry per CDR3 protein. This table has some 320,000 distinct CDR3 sequences, about 21% appearing once. Sequences were obtained from naive CD8+ T cells from blood, with Jurkat cell RNA spiked in. Subset: FACS-sorted CD8+CD4-CCR7+CD45RA+ naive T cells. These receptor sequences come from a human donor in good health. Some libraries in this study had Jurkat cell RNA spiked in.

This clonotype was picked up many times. The J gene is TRBJ1-4, the V gene TRBV20-1, with 8 bases lining up with TRBD1. CDR3 length equals 16 residues. Germline values: CDR1 DFQATT, CDR2 SNEGSKA (reference sequence). The V gene end was trimmed by 0 bases and the J gene end by 2 bases; junction bases not matched to a gene: 5. The CDR3 bases are TGCAGTGCTAGAGAGACAGGGGCGGCTACTAATGAAAAACTGTTTTTT. Translation gives CSARETGAATNEKLFF.

This clonotype was observed at least ten times. The chain joins TRBV29-1 to TRBJ2-1; 7 positions match TRBD2. The V segment lost 4 bases and the J segment 1 base; nucleotides outside the gene matches: 16. This CDR3 region has 18 residues. CDR1 is SQVTM, CDR2 ANQGSEA, per germline. CDR3 sequence reads: CSVAGTALAELSYNEQFF. The CDR3 DNA is TGCAGCGTTGCCGGGACCGCCCTAGCGGAATTATCCTACAATGAGCAGTTCTTC.